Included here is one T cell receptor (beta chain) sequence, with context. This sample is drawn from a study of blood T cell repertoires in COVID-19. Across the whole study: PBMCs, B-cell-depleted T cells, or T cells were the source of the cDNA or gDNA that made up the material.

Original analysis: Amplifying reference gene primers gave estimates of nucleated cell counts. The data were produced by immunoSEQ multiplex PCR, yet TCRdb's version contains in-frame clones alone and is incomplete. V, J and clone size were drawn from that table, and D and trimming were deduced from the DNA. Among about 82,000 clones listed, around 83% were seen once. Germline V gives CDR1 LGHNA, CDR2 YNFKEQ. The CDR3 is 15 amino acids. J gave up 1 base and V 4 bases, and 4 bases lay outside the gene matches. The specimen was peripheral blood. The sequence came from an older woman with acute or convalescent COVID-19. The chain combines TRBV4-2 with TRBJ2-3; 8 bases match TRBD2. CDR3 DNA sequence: TGTGCCAGCAGCCCCCTCGGGGGGGGCACAGATACGCAGTATTTT. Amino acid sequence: CASSPLGGGTDTQYF.